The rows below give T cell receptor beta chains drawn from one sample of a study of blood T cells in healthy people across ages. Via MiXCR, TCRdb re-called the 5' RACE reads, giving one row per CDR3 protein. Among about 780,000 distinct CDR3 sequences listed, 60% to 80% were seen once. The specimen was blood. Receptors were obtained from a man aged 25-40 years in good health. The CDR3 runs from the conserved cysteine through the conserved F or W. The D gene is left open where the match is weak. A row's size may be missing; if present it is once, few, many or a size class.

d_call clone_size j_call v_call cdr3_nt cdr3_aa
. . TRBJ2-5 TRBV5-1 TGCGCCAGCAGATTGAGGGGGAACGCGGAGACCCAGTACTTC CASRLRGNAETQYF
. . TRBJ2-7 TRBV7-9 TGTGCCAGCAGCTTCGACAGTTTCTCCTACGAGCAGTACTTC CASSFDSFSYEQYF
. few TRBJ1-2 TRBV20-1 TGCAGTGCTAGCCTCTCTTACGGGCTCGGCTACACCTTC CSASLSYGLGYTF
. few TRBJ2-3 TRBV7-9 TGTGCCAGCAGCTTAGTAGCAGGAACAAGCACAGATACGCAGTATTTT CASSLVAGTSTDTQYF
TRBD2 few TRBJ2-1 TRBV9 TGTGCCAGCAGCTTTAGCGGGGGGGCTTCCTACAATGAGCAGTTCTTC CASSFSGGASYNEQFF
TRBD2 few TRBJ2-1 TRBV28 TGTGCCAGCAGTTTGAGTAGCGGGGGTAATGAGCAGTTCTTC CASSLSSGGNEQFF
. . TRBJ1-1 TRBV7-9 TGTGCCAGCAGCCCCCCAGCTGGGGTTCTGAACACTGAAGCTTTCTTT CASSPPAGVLNTEAFF
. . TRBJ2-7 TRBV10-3 TGTGCCATCAATAGTAACCTTGACGCCTACGAGCAGTACTTC CAINSNLDAYEQYF
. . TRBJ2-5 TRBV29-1 TGCAGTGGGAGTGGGAGTTGGGCTCAGACCCAGTACTTC CSGSGSWAQTQYF
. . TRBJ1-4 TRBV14 TGTGCCAGCAGCCAAGGGGGAAGCCAAGCAACTAATGAAAAACTGTTTTTT CASSQGGSQATNEKLFF
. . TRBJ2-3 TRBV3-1 TGTGCCAGCAGCCCTTACGGGGTAGCAGATACGCAGTATTTT CASSPYGVADTQYF
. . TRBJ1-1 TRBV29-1 TGCAGTGTTGTCTCACAGAACGTGGGATCCCGCAACACTGAAGCTTTCTTT CSVVSQNVGSRNTEAFF
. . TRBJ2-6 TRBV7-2 TGTGCCAGCAGCTCAGGGGCAACTGGGGCCAACGTCCTGACTTTC CASSSGATGANVLTF
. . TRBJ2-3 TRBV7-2 TGTGCCAGCAGCCCCTTCAAAGCAGATACGCAGTATTTT CASSPFKADTQYF
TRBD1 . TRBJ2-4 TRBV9 TGTGCCAGCAGCACCCGGGACAGGGATGGGATAAACATTCAGTACTTC CASSTRDRDGINIQYF
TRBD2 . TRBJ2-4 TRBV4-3 TGCGCCAGCAGCCAAGAAGGGTTGCGGGGGGCTGGAAACATTCAGTACTTC CASSQEGLRGAGNIQYF
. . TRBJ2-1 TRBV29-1 TGCAGCGTTGAAGGTCAGGTCGTGAATGAGCAGTTCTTC CSVEGQVVNEQFF
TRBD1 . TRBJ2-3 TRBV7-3 TGTGCCAGCAGCTTACTCGGCAGGGGGAGCAGAGATACGCAGTATTTT CASSLLGRGSRDTQYF
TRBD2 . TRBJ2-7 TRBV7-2 TGTGCCAGCAGCTTCAGAGTACGGGGGGGATTCGACTACGAGCAGTACTTC CASSFRVRGGFDYEQYF
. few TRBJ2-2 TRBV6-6 TGTGCCAGCAGTTACTCACGGAGAGTCGGGGAGCTGTTTTTT CASSYSRRVGELFF
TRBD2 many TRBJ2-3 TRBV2 TGTGCCAGCAGTACGGGGCGGGAGAGCACAGATACGCAGTATTTT CASSTGRESTDTQYF
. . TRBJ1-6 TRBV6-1 TGTGCCAGCAGTGAAGTTGGTAATTCACCCCTCCACTTT CASSEVGNSPLHF
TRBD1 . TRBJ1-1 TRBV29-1 TGCAGCGCCGGGGGACAGAACACTGAAGTTTTCTTT CSAGGQNTEVFF
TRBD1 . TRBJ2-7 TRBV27 TGTGCCAGCAGTATTGACAGGGGACGGTACGAGCAGTACTTC CASSIDRGRYEQYF